The sample holds one count of the clone carrying this T cell receptor (beta chain). Its specificity is unknown. Profiling relied on immunoSEQ multiplex PCR, and the TCRdb table lists in-frame clones only, not all of them. Of about 110,000 clones in the sample, roughly nine tenths were seen once. This specimen belongs to a study of T cell responses to AZD1222 COVID-19 vaccine. Findings of the study overall: Only five to seven AZD1222 recipients were seropositive at baseline.

V lost 4 bases and J 5 bases, leaving 15 bases between the germline ends. The CDR3 is 14 amino acids. CDR1 is LNHDA, CDR2 SQIVND, per germline (reference sequence). Second-dose intervals of approximately 4 or approximately 12 weeks were pooled. The input for sequencing was peripheral blood, taken 28 days after the second AZD1222 dose. This clonotype was sampled from an adult who received the AZD1222 COVID-19 vaccine. The chain recombines TRBV19 with TRBJ2-7, with D perhaps matching TRBD1 (6 bases). In DNA form, the CDR3 reads TGTGCCAGTAGTACCTCAGGACAGTCCAACGAGCAGTACTTC. Translation: CASSTSGQSNEQYF. Filled out from reference TRBV19 and TRBJ2-7, the complete variable domain reads DGGITQSPKYLFRKEGQNVTLSCEQNLNHDAMYWYRQDPGQGLRLIYYSQIVNDFQKGDIAEGYSVSREKKESFPLTVTSAQKNPTAFYLCASSTSGQSNEQYFGPGTRLTVT.